This T cell receptor beta chain came from a study of PD-L1 blockade in urothelial cancer. Study background: Prior regimens of chemotherapy numbered 0 to 3 per patient. Median T cell yield per blood sample was about 150,000 cells.

This clone was observed once. Antigen: not known. Other DNA sequences from this sample encode an identical CDR3 as well. Findings and caveats of the study: Pretreatment peripheral blood TCR clonality that fell below the median predicted better survival among the patients studied. When measured at 3 weeks, tumor-associated blood clones expanded more in durable-benefit patients.

The CDR3 covers 14 residues. Germline V gene lookup returns CDR1 MNHEY and CDR2 SMNVEV (reference sequence). Trimming cost V 3 bases and J 2 bases, with 11 bases left between them. Data came from immunoSEQ multiplex PCR; TCRdb stores just in-frame clones and leaves some out. The sample contains approximately 100,000 clones, under 85% of which appear only once. This TCR was recovered from a man aged 50 or older with urothelial cancer. Sample: PBMCs, taken around atezolizumab (anti-PD-L1) treatment. The rearrangement uses TRBV27 and TRBJ2-7, with D tentatively TRBD1 (6 bases). For the CDR3, the DNA is TGTGCCAGCAGTTTTGCCGGACAGACCTACGAGCAGTACTTC. Protein sequence: CASSFAGQTYEQYF.